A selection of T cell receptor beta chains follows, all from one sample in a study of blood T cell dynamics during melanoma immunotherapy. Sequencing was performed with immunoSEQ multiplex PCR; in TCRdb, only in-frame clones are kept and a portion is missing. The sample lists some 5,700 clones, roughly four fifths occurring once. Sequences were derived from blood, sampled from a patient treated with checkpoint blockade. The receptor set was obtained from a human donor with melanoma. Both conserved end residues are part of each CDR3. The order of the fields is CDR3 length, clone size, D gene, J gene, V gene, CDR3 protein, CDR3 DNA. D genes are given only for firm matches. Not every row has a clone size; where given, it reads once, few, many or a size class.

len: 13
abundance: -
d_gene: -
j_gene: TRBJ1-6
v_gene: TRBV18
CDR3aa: CASSPNMDSPLHF
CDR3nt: TGTGCCAGCTCACCAAATATGGATTCACCCCTCCACTTT

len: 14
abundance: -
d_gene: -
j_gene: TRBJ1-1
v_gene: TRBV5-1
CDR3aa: CASHPHASSPEAFF
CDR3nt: TGCGCCAGCCACCCCCACGCATCTTCCCCTGAAGCTTTCTTT

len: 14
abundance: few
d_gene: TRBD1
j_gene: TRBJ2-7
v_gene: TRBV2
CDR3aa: CASRYGTADPEQYF
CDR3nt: TGTGCCAGCAGATACGGGACAGCCGACCCCGAGCAGTACTTC

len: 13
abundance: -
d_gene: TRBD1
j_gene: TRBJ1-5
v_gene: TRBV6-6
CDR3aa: CASSQGQDQPQHF
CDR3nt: TGTGCCAGCAGCCAGGGACAGGATCAGCCCCAGCATTTT

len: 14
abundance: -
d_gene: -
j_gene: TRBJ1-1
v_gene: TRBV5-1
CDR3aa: CASSPRWANTEAFF
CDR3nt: TGCGCCAGCAGCCCCCGTTGGGCGAACACTGAAGCTTTCTTT

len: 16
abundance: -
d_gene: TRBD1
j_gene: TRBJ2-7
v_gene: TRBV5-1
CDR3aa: CASSMGTGGPLAEQYF
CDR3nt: TGCGCCAGCAGCATGGGGACAGGGGGACCTCTGGCCGAGCAGTACTTC

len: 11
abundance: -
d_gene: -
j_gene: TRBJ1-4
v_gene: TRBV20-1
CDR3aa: CSAREAEKLFF
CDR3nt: TGCAGTGCTAGGGAGGCAGAAAAACTGTTTTTT

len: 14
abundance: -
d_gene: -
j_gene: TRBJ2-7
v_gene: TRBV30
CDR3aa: CAWSGIDSSYEQYF
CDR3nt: TGTGCCTGGAGTGGAATAGACAGCTCCTACGAGCAGTACTTC

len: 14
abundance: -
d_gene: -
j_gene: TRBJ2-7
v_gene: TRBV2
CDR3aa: CASSEGRKPYEQYF
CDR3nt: TGTGCCAGCAGTGAGGGGAGAAAACCCTACGAGCAGTACTTC

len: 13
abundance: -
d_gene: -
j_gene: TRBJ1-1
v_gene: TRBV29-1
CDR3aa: CSGRGRANTEAFF
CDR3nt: TGCAGCGGACGCGGAAGGGCGAACACTGAAGCTTTCTTT

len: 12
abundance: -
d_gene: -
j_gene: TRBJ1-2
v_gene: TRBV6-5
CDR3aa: CASRRQSYGYTF
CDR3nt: TGTGCCAGCAGGAGACAGTCCTATGGCTACACCTTC

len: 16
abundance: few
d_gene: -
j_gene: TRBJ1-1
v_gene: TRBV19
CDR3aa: CASRSPLGGLNTEAFF
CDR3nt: TGTGCCAGTAGATCCCCTTTGGGGGGACTGAACACTGAAGCTTTCTTT

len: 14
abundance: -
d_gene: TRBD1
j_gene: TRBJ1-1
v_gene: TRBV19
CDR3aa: CASMRTGALPEAFF
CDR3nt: TGTGCCAGTATGAGGACAGGAGCCTTACCCGAAGCTTTCTTT

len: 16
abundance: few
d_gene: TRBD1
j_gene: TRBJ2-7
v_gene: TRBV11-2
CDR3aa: CASSLNTRGSSYEQYF
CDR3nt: TGTGCCAGCAGCTTAAATACCAGGGGGTCTTCCTACGAGCAGTACTTC

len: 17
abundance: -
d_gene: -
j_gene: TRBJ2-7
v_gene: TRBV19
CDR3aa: CASSIEDSRVIGYEQYF
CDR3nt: TGTGCCAGTAGTATAGAGGATTCGAGGGTAATTGGATACGAGCAGTACTTC

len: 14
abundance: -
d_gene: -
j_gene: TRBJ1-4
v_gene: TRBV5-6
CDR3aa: CASRSGPSNEKLFF
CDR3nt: TGTGCCAGCAGATCGGGCCCCAGCAACGAAAAACTGTTTTTT

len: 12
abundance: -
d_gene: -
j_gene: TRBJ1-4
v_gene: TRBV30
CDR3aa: CAWSGQYEKLFF
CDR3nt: TGTGCCTGGAGTGGTCAATATGAAAAACTGTTTTTT

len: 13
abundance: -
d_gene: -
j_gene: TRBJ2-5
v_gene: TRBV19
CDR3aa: CASSIVGGETQYF
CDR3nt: TGTGCCAGTAGTATCGTCGGCGGGGAGACCCAGTACTTC

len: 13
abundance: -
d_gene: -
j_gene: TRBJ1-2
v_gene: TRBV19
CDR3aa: CASSIEDNYGYTF
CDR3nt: TGTGCCAGTAGTATAGAAGATAACTATGGCTACACCTTC

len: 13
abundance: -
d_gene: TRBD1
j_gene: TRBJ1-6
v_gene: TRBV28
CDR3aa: CASKDRYNSPLHF
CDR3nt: TGTGCCAGTAAGGACAGGTACAATTCACCCCTCCACTTT

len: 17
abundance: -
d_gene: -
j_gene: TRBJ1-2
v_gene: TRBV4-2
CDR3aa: CASSQASPGAPGYGYTF
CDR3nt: TGTGCCAGCAGCCAAGCCTCTCCCGGGGCCCCGGGGTATGGCTACACCTTC

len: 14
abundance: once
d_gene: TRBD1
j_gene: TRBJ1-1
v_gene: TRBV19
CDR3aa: CASGTPGQEHEAFF
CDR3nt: TGTGCCAGTGGGACACCGGGACAGGAACATGAAGCTTTCTTT

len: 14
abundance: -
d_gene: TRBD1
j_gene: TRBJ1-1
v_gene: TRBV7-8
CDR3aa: CASSLDRWNTEAFF
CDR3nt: TGTGCCAGCAGCTTGGACAGGTGGAACACTGAAGCTTTCTTT

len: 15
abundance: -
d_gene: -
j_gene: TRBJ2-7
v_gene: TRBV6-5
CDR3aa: CASSYPRGSGYEQYF
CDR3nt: TGTGCCAGCAGTTACCCCCGGGGTAGCGGCTACGAGCAGTACTTC

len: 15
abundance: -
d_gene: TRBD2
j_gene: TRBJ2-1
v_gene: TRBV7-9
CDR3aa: CASSLGTSVYNEQFF
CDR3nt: TGTGCCAGCAGCCTTGGGACTAGCGTCTACAATGAGCAGTTCTTC

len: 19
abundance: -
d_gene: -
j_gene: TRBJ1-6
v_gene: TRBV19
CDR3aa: CASSIPHPTGGQGNSPLHF
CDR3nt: TGTGCCAGTAGTATTCCCCACCCGACAGGCGGGCAGGGGAATTCACCCCTCCACTTT

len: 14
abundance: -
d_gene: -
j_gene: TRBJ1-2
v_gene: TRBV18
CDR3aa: CASSPPNGFLGYTF
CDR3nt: TGTGCCAGCTCACCACCGAATGGTTTCCTAGGCTACACCTTC

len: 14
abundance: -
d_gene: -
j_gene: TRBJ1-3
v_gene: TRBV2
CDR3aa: CASSETASGNTIYF
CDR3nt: TGTGCCAGCAGTGAGACAGCCTCTGGAAACACCATATATTTT

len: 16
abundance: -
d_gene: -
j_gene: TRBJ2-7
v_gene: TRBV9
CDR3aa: CASSPTGSTTPYEQYF
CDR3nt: TGTGCCAGCAGCCCCACAGGGTCCACTACCCCCTACGAGCAGTACTTC

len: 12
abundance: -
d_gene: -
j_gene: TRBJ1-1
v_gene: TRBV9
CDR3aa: CASSRYDSEAFF
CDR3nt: TGTGCCAGCAGCCGCTACGACAGTGAAGCTTTCTTT

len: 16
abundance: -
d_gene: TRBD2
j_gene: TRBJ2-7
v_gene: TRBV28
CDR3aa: CASSFSPSGSLYEQYF
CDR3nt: TGTGCCAGCAGTTTTTCTCCCAGCGGGAGTCTCTACGAGCAGTACTTC

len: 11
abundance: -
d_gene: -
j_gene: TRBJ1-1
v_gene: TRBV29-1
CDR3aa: CSVEDLLEAFF
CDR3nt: TGCAGCGTTGAAGATTTGCTAGAAGCTTTCTTT

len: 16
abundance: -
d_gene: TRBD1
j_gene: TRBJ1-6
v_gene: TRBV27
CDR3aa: CASSPQGARMGSPLHF
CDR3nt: TGTGCCAGCAGTCCGCAGGGGGCGCGTATGGGGTCACCCCTCCACTTT

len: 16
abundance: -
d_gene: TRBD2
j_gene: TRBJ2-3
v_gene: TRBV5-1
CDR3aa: CASSLDAGRAPDTQYF
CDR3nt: TGCGCCAGCAGCTTGGACGCAGGGAGGGCCCCAGATACGCAGTATTTT

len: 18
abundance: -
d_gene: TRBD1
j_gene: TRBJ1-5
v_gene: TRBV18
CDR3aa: CASSETGTGPLGNQPQHF
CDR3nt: TGTGCCAGCTCGGAGACCGGGACAGGGCCTTTGGGCAATCAGCCCCAGCATTTT

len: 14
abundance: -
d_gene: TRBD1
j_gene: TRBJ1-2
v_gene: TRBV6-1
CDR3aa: CASSEMGQVRSYTF
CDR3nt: TGTGCCAGCAGTGAAATGGGACAGGTGCGAAGCTACACCTTC

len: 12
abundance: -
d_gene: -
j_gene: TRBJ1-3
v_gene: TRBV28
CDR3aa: CASSFRGNTIYF
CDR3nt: TGTGCCAGCAGTTTTAGGGGAAACACCATATATTTT

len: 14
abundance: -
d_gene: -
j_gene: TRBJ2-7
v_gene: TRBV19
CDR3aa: CASSSLTGLREQYF
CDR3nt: TGTGCCAGTAGTAGCTTGACAGGACTGCGGGAGCAGTACTTC

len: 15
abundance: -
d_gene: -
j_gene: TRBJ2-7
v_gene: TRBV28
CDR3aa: CASSYSFSIAYEQYF
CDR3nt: TGTGCCAGCAGTTACAGTTTTAGTATCGCGTACGAGCAGTACTTC

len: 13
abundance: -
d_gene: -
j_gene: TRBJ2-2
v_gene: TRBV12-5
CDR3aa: CASGLVGAGELFF
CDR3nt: TGTGCTAGTGGTTTGGTTGGCGCCGGGGAGCTGTTTTTT

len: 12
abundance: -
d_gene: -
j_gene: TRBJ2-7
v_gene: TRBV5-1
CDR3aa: CASSLQGYEQYF
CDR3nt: TGCGCCAGCAGCCTACAGGGCTACGAGCAGTACTTC